The sequence of this T cell receptor beta chain was determined in a study of blood T cell repertoires in COVID-19. Clones were read by immunoSEQ multiplex PCR, and TCRdb kept only the in-frame ones, dropping some. The repertoire holds under 300,000 clones, with approximately 82% as singletons. Concerning this clone itself: Other DNA sequences in this sample translate to the same CDR3.

In germline, CDR1 is SGHTA, CDR2 FQGTGA. The length of the CDR3 is 16 residues. V lost 1 base to trimming and J lost 0 bases, with 10 bases between them. The rearrangement uses TRBV7-3 and TRBJ2-1; D is possibly TRBD2 (6 bases). The TCR originated in a middle-aged man who had recovered from COVID-19. The sequencing sample was made of PBMCs or T cells enriched from blood (not recorded which). The CDR3 region is CASSLRGRGSYNEQFF. DNA for the CDR3: TGTGCCAGCAGCTTAAGAGGGCGGGGCTCCTACAATGAGCAGTTCTTC.